This TCR beta chain came from a study of regulatory T cells in long-lasting Graves disease. Time point described: newly diagnosed GD, antithyroid drugs for less than 3 months. Isolated PBMC RNA provided the starting material for the TCR library. Building of the TCR beta libraries involved iRepertoire HTBI primers and Arm-PCR of CDR3 regions. Each CDR3 protein gets one entry after TCRdb re-called the multiplex PCR reads with MiXCR. The table includes under 800,000 distinct CDR3 sequences, approximately 15% detected once. CDR3 length equals 14 residues. Germline trimming cut 10 bases from V and 7 bases from J; bases unmatched to any gene: 14. Germline V CDR1 and CDR2: ENHRY, SYGVKD. This clonotype appeared a few times. This sample also appeared in a second study, on T cells in Graves' hyperthyroidism and ophthalmopathy. As reported in that work: Uncontrolled infection, other autoimmune disease, pregnancy or lactation barred patients from enrollment.

Here the sequenced sample was peripheral blood mononuclear cells (PBMCs), taken at new diagnosis, from a patient treated with antithyroid drugs. The chain carries TRBV10-3 and TRBJ2-7, with 9 bases matching TRBD1. The sequence came from a woman in her 30s with Graves disease. Written as DNA, the CDR3 is TGTGCCACCAATGAACAGGGGGCGATCGGGGAGCAGTACTTC. Residues: CATNEQGAIGEQYF.